This TCR beta chain was sequenced in a study of beta chain features in type 1 diabetes. Findings and limits, study-wide: People with Type 1 diabetes carried modestly yet significantly shorter TCRB CDR3s in all four CD4+ subsets.

As to this clone: Antigen: not known.

Germline CDR1 is SQVTM and CDR2 is ANQGSEA. The CDR3 covers 13 residues. The V gene lost 8 bases and the J gene lost 4 bases, with 15 bases spanning the gap. Reverse transcription of all isolated RNA meant that expressed TCRB transcripts were sequenced. TCRdb keeps only in-frame clones here, not all; method: immunoSEQ multiplex PCR. The data hold roughly 240,000 clones, with 55% to 70% observed a single time. Input material: naive CD4+ T cells from blood. The V gene is TRBV29-1, the J gene TRBJ2-1, with D perhaps matching TRBD1 or TRBD2 (5 bases each). The source of this sequence is a man aged 30-40 years in good health. CDR3 nucleotides: TGCAGCCCCGTGGGGGAAGGTTACAATGAGCAGTTCTTC. Translating gives CSPVGEGYNEQFF.